The 32 T cell receptor beta chains below come from one sample, sequenced in a study of response to subunit inactivated influenza vaccine. TCRdb analysed the RT-PCR reads with MiXCR anew, one entry per CDR3 protein. This sample yields roughly 180,000 distinct CDR3 sequences, of which about a tenth are seen a single time; roughly a tenth belongs to the top ten. Sequencing was performed on non-naive T cells sorted from PBMCs, taken on the day of vaccination. The receptors stem from a man in his fifties or sixties who received an inactivated influenza vaccine.

The chain recombines TRBV6-5 with TRBJ2-6; D may match TRBD1 or TRBD2 (6 bases each). The CDR3 consists of 19 residues. Germline V lookup: CDR1 MNHEY, CDR2 SVGAGI. The V and J ends lost 3 bases and 0 bases respectively, with 18 bases between them. The CDR3 coding sequence is TGTGCCAGCAGTTATACTCCCGGGGGCATGGTCTCTGGGGCCAACGTCCTGACTTTC. This gives the protein CASSYTPGGMVSGANVLTF.

This chain's CDR3 is CASSQDFTGITGELFF. CDR3 DNA: TGTGCCAGCAGCCAAGATTTCACAGGGATCACCGGGGAGCTGTTTTTT. The rearrangement uses TRBV4-2 and TRBJ2-2, with TRBD1 as a possible D gene (6 bases). CDR1 LGHNA and CDR2 YNFKEQ come from the germline V gene. Trimming removed 0 bases from V and 4 bases from J, with 12 bases in between. The CDR3 is 16 residues long.

There are many counts of this clonotype. The chain is built from TRBV7-9 and TRBJ1-2; the match to TRBD1 covers 8 bases. V dropped 5 bases and J dropped 7; count of bases not matched to a gene: 9. The CDR3 loop spans 14 amino acids. CDR1 is SEHNR and CDR2 is FQNEAQ in the germline V gene (reference sequence). The CDR3: CASSPPGQAGGYTF. In nucleotides, the CDR3 is TGTGCCAGCAGCCCCCCGGGACAGGCCGGTGGCTACACCTTC.

The table lists this clonotype with a few counts. The V gene is TRBV14, the J gene TRBJ1-6, with TRBD1 identical over 10 bases. Trimming cost V 5 bases and J 9 bases; bases outside gene matches: 7. Germline V gives CDR1 SGHDN, CDR2 FVKESK. The CDR3 is 15 amino acids. CDR3 DNA: TGTGCCAGCAGCGCCCGGGACAGGGGACTTTCACCCCTCCACTTT. This sequence encodes CASSARDRGLSPLHF.

This clonotype was recorded a few times. The chain carries TRBV6-5 and TRBJ2-5; D perhaps matches TRBD1 (7 bases). Trimming stripped 4 bases from V and 5 bases from J, with 14 bases between. The CDR3 loop spans 14 amino acids. Germline CDR1 is MNHEY and CDR2 is SVGAGI. CDR3 region: CASSSLTGRETQYF. The CDR3 DNA reads TGTGCCAGCAGTTCCTTGACAGGGAGGGAGACCCAGTACTTC.

This clonotype has at least ten counts. The chain's CDR3 is CSAHSSLSDTQYF. Written as DNA, the CDR3 is TGCAGTGCCCACAGTTCACTCTCAGATACGCAGTATTTT. The chain recombines TRBV20-1 with TRBJ2-3; no clear D gene. CDR1 DFQATT and CDR2 SNEGSKA come from the germline V gene (reference sequence). The CDR3 runs to 13 residues. V was pared by 6 bases and J by 4 bases, with 14 bases between.

This clonotype was counted only a few times. The rearrangement uses TRBV19 and TRBJ2-7; TRBD2 might be the D (5 bases). Germline V gene sequence: CDR1 LNHDA, CDR2 SQIVND (reference sequence). The CDR3 has 14 amino acids. Trimming stripped 3 bases from V and 3 bases from J, with 12 bases between. The chain's CDR3 is CASSIGSSDYEQYF. CDR3 in DNA: TGTGCCAGTAGTATCGGCAGTAGCGACTACGAGCAGTACTTC.

V gene TRBV6-2 or TRBV6-3 combines with J gene TRBJ2-7, with a possible D match to TRBD2 (7 bases). This CDR3 contains 15 residues. CDR1 is MNHEY, CDR2 SVGEGT, per germline. The V end lost 3 bases, the J end lost 0 bases, and 12 bases lay between the germline ends. The CDR3: CASSYFGGLSYEQYF. DNA for the CDR3: TGTGCCAGCAGTTATTTCGGGGGGCTCTCCTACGAGCAGTACTTC.

This clonotype appeared a few times. The chain's CDR3 is CASSVGEARVADTQYF. CDR3 coding DNA: TGTGCCAGCAGCGTAGGGGAAGCGCGGGTGGCAGATACGCAGTATTTT. The chain uses TRBV9 and TRBJ2-3, with D possibly matching TRBD2 (5 bases). This CDR3 contains 16 residues. V lost 0 bases, J lost 4 bases, and 15 bases lay in between. Germline CDR1 is SGDLS and CDR2 is YYNGEE.

This clonotype was observed a handful of times. The chain links TRBV4-3 to TRBJ2-5; 7 nucleotides line up with TRBD2. CDR3 length: 15 residues. J gave up 4 bases and V 0 bases, and 5 bases lay outside the gene matches. Germline V gene data show CDR1 as LGHNA and CDR2 as YSLEER. The CDR3, as DNA: TGCGCCAGCAGCCAAGAGCCAGGGAGGGGAGAGACCCAGTACTTC. Translation: CASSQEPGRGETQYF.

This CDR3 reads CASSQEAPGSGNTIYF. In nucleotides, the CDR3 is TGCGCCAGCAGCCAAGAGGCTCCCGGATCTGGAAACACCATATATTTT. The gene calls are TRBV4-3 and TRBJ1-3; no clear D. V gave up 0 bases and J gave up 1 base, with 10 bases separating them. CDR3 length: 16 residues. The germline gives CDR1 LGHNA, CDR2 YSLEER.

CDR3 protein: CASSQTGWGEAFF. As DNA, the CDR3 is TGTGCCAGCAGCCAGACAGGGTGGGGTGAAGCTTTCTTT. The chain has TRBV7-9 and TRBJ1-1; the match to TRBD1 covers 7 bases. The CDR3 loop spans 13 amino acids. The J segment lost 7 bases and the V segment lost 5 bases, leaving 7 bases of the junction unmatched. Germline CDR1 SEHNR, CDR2 FQNEAQ (reference sequence).

V gene TRBV30 combines with J gene TRBJ2-1; the D is unclear. Looked up from germline, CDR1 is GTSNPN and CDR2 is SVGIG (reference sequence). V was clipped by 0 bases and J by 9 bases, with 15 bases between them. This CDR3 comprises 14 residues. The CDR3 bases are TGTGCCTGGAGTGTAGGTATCAGGTTCGGTGAGCAGTTCTTC. Residues: CAWSVGIRFGEQFF.

The sample holds a few counts of this clonotype. The chain is built from TRBV28 and TRBJ2-7; D possibly corresponds to TRBD1 (6 bases). The CDR3 has 16 residues. Germline V gene data show CDR1 as MDHEN and CDR2 as SYDVKM. The V and J ends lost 3 bases and 3 bases respectively, with 18 bases between them. The CDR3 DNA reads as TGTGCCAGCAGTTTTACCATACAGGGTCCCTACTACGAGCAGTACTTC. The encoded protein is CASSFTIQGPYYEQYF.

The table lists this clonotype with many counts. V is TRBV4-2 and J is TRBJ1-2; perhaps TRBD1 as D (5 bases). The CDR3 loop spans 19 amino acids. Germline loops: CDR1 LGHNA, CDR2 YNFKEQ. The germline V and J ends were trimmed by 1 base and 5 bases, with 26 bases remaining between them. CDR3 nucleotides: TGTGCCAGCAGCCAAGTGCTAATTCCAGACCCGGGGAGGGGATATGGCTACACCTTC. Protein product: CASSQVLIPDPGRGYGYTF.

This clonotype was seen ten or more times. The genes are TRBV11-2 and TRBJ2-7; 11 bases map to TRBD1. Germline V gene data show CDR1 as SGHAT and CDR2 as FQNNGV. The junction had 9 bases not matched to a gene; V was cut back by 5 bases and J by 6 bases. The CDR3 is made up of 15 amino acids. CDR3 sequence: CASSPRTGGFGEQYF. The CDR3 bases are TGTGCCAGCAGCCCACGGACAGGGGGCTTTGGCGAGCAGTACTTC.

The table lists this clonotype with many counts. The chain couples TRBV3-1 to TRBJ1-2, with 7 bases identical to TRBD1. CDR1 is LGHDT and CDR2 is YNNKEL in the germline V gene (reference sequence). The CDR3 is 15 residues long. The V and J ends lost 1 base and 0 bases, in that order; junction bases with no gene match: 2. CDR3 region: CASSQGQGANYGYTF. For the CDR3, the DNA is TGTGCCAGCAGCCAAGGACAGGGAGCTAACTATGGCTACACCTTC.

The sample holds a few counts of this clonotype. The chain couples TRBV15 to TRBJ2-7; 7 nucleotides align to TRBD1. Germline V gene lookup returns CDR1 LNHNV and CDR2 YYDKDF (reference sequence). The ends lost 3 bases at V and 0 bases at J; junction bases unmatched: 8. This CDR3 comprises 16 residues. CDR3 DNA sequence: TGTGCCACCAGCAGGGCGACAGGGCTGAGCTCCTACGAGCAGTACTTC. This gives the protein CATSRATGLSSYEQYF.

This clonotype was counted a few times. The rearrangement uses TRBV29-1 and TRBJ2-7, with no clear D. CDR1 SQVTM and CDR2 ANQGSEA come from the germline V gene. The V end was cut by 4 bases, the J end by 6 bases, with 10 bases between. This CDR3 has 11 amino acids. CDR3 protein: CSVAGRSEQYF. In DNA, the CDR3 is TGCAGCGTTGCCGGCCGTTCCGAGCAGTACTTC.

This clonotype was recorded many times. The genes are TRBV4-2 and TRBJ2-1, with 9 bases lining up with TRBD2. CDR3 length: 15 amino acids. V dropped 4 bases and J dropped 1; count of bases not matched to a gene: 2. Germline lookup yields CDR1 LGHNA and CDR2 YNFKEQ. The CDR3 region has the DNA TGTGCCAGCAGCCCGACTAGCGGTTCCTACAATGAGCAGTTCTTC. Translating it yields CASSPTSGSYNEQFF.

The chain has TRBV29-1 and TRBJ1-1; TRBD1 matches 7 bases. Germline CDR1 and CDR2: SQVTM and ANQGSEA. The CDR3 has 15 residues. Losses at the gene ends were 5 bases for V and 2 bases for J; bases not matched to a gene: 11. CDR3 sequence (DNA): TGCAGCGTTTCGAAGTCCGGGACAGTTAACACTGAAGCTTTCTTT. Protein: CSVSKSGTVNTEAFF.

The rearrangement joins TRBV20-1 to TRBJ2-7; 8 bases align to TRBD2. Germline trimming cut 4 bases from V and 4 bases from J; bases unmatched to any gene: 9. Per the germline V gene, CDR1 is DFQATT and CDR2 is SNEGSKA (reference sequence). The CDR3 has 14 residues. DNA for the CDR3: TGCAGTGCTAATCAGGCCGGGAGGGCGTACGAGCAGTACTTC. Translated: CSANQAGRAYEQYF.

This clonotype has a single count. The gene calls are TRBV28 and TRBJ1-2; tentatively, D is TRBD1 (5 bases). Trimming cost V 8 bases and J 5 bases, with 12 bases left between them. CDR1 MDHEN and CDR2 SYDVKM come from the germline V gene. The CDR3 consists of 12 residues. The CDR3 is CASHRGGYGYTF. The CDR3 coding sequence is TGTGCCAGCCACCGGGGGGGTTATGGCTACACCTTC.

This clonotype was recorded a few times. The rearrangement links TRBV2 to TRBJ2-7; 8 positions agree with TRBD1. CDR3 size: 14 residues. CDR1 SNHLY and CDR2 FYNNEI come from the germline V gene. After removal of 8 bases from V and 2 bases from J, the junction contained 8 bases not matched to a gene. The CDR3 nucleotides read TGTGCCAGCCAGGGAGACAGGGGTCCCTACGAGCAGTACTTC. This codes for CASQGDRGPYEQYF.

The chain combines TRBV7-6 with TRBJ1-6; maybe TRBD1 (5 bases). In germline, CDR1 is SGHVS, CDR2 FNYEAQ. The CDR3 contains 15 residues. V lost 1 base to trimming and J lost 6 bases, with 10 bases between them. CDR3 region: CASSLGQGSNSPLHF. CDR3 nucleotide sequence: TGTGCCAGCAGCTTAGGTCAGGGCTCTAATTCACCCCTCCACTTT.

This clonotype was counted ten times or more. The rearrangement links TRBV28 to TRBJ1-6; D ambiguous. The CDR3 extends over 18 amino acids. CDR1 is MDHEN and CDR2 is SYDVKM in the germline V gene. Trimming took 1 base from V and 0 from J, leaving 13 bases between them. Here the CDR3 DNA reads TGTGCCAGCAGTTTATCTCGGGGTTTGGGCTCCTATAATTCACCCCTCCACTTT. Protein sequence: CASSLSRGLGSYNSPLHF.

V and J are TRBV4-3 and TRBJ2-1; 10 bases map to TRBD1. Germline-derived CDR1 and CDR2 are LGHNA and YSLEER. This CDR3 spans 14 amino acids. Trimming removed 3 bases from V and 8 bases from J; junction bases left unmatched: 4. The chain's CDR3 is CASSQTGGTYEQFF. The CDR3 nucleotides read TGCGCCAGCAGCCAGACAGGGGGCACGTATGAGCAGTTCTTC.

This clonotype was detected a few times. The chain is built from TRBV5-6 and TRBJ1-1; 9 nucleotides line up with TRBD1. Trimming took 2 bases from V and 0 from J; bases not matched to a gene: 8. Germline CDR1 reads SGHDT; CDR2 reads YYEEEE. This CDR3 has 17 residues. The CDR3 loop is CASSFSGTGNVNTEAFF. The CDR3 nucleotides read TGTGCCAGCAGCTTCTCGGGGACAGGGAACGTGAACACTGAAGCTTTCTTT. The variable domain in full, completed from reference TRBV5-6 and TRBJ1-1, reads DAGVTQSPTHLIKTRGQQVTLRCSPKSGHDTVSWYQQALGQGPQFIFQYYEEEERQRGNFPDRFSGHQFPNYSSELNVNALLLGDSALYLCASSFSGTGNVNTEAFFGQGTRLTVV.

The sample holds a few counts of this clonotype. This chain uses TRBV29-1 with TRBJ2-1, with 8 bases fitting TRBD2. CDR3 length equals 13 residues. Germline V gene lookup returns CDR1 SQVTM and CDR2 ANQGSEA. V gave up 8 bases and J gave up 3 bases; unmatched junction bases: 6. The CDR3 spells CSTGGGNYNEQFF. CDR3 DNA sequence: TGCAGCACGGGGGGGGGTAACTACAATGAGCAGTTCTTC.

The chain carries TRBV18 and TRBJ2-1, with 8 positions matching TRBD2. CDR1 and CDR2 (germline): KGHSH, LQKENI. Trimming at V came to 0 bases and at J to 6 bases, leaving 7 bases not matched to a gene. This CDR3 is built from 16 residues. The CDR3 DNA is TGTGCCAGCTCACCACCGGGACTAGGGACTACCAATGAGCAGTTCTTC. Its protein product is CASSPPGLGTTNEQFF.

CDR3 bases: TGTGCCAGCAGTGCACTAGCAAGCGTCTCCTACGAGCAGTACTTC. Its translation: CASSALASVSYEQYF. This chain connects TRBV2 to TRBJ2-7; D possibly corresponds to TRBD2 (6 bases). The V gene lost 4 bases and the J gene lost 0 bases, with 13 bases spanning the gap. The CDR3 is 15 amino acids. Germline CDR1 reads SNHLY; CDR2 reads FYNNEI.

J is TRBJ2-2 and V is TRBV2; D gene ambiguous. From germline, CDR1 is SNHLY and CDR2 FYNNEI. The CDR3 extends over 17 amino acids. Trimming left V 4 bases short and J 3 bases short, with 18 bases between. CDR3 amino acids: CASSGPRGRAHTGELFF. DNA of the CDR3: TGTGCCAGCAGTGGGCCCCGTGGAAGGGCTCACACCGGGGAGCTGTTTTTT.